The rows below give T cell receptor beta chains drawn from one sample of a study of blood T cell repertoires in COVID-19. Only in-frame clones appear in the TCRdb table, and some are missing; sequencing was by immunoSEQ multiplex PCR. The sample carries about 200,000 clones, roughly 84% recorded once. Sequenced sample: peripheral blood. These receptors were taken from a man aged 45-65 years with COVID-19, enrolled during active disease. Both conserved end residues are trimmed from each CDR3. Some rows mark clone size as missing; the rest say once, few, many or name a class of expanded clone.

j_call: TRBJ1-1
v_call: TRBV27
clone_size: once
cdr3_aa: ASSLTLDRPMRAEAF

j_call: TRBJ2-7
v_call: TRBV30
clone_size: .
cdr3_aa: AWSIRQGNEQY

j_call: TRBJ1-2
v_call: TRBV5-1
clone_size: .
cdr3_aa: ASSSGQGPSTYT

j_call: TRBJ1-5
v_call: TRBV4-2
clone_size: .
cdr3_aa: ASSQDRRDQPQH

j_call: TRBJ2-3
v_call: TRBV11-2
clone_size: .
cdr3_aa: ASRGQVSTDTQY

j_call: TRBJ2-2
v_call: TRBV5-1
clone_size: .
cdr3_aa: ASSLARGIDGELF

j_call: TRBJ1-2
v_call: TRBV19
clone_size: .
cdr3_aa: ASSIQGGKNYGYT

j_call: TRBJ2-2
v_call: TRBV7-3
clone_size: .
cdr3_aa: ASSQGPPRGTGELF

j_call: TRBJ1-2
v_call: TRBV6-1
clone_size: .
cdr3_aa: ASSEAHGQNYGYT

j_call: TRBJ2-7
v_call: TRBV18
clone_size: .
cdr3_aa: ASSTGPGQANYEQY

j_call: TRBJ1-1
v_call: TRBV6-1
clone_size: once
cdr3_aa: ASSEELWGVDTEAF

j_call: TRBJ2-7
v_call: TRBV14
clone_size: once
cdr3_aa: ASSQRQGVSYEQY

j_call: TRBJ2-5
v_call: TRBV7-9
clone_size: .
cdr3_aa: ASSSGLAERYQETQY

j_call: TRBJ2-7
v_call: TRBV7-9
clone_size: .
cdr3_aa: ASSMAGKSEQY

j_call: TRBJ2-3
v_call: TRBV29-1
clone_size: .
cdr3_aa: SVPLAGGEDTQY

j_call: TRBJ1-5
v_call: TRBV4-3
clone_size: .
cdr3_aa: ASSQDFGNQPQH

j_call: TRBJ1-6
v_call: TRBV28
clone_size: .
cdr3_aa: ASSLDRDYSPLH

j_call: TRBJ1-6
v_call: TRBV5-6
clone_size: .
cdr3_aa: ASSYLDRGDSPLH

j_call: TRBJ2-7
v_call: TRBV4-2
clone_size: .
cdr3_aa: ASSQDRGTGDDEQY

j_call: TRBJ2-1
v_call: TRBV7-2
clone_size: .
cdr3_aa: ASSLNKGLVDVPNEQF

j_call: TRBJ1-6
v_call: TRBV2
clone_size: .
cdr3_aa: ASCRGLGSPLH

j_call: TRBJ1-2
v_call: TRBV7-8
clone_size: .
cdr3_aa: ASSSSRGDDGYT

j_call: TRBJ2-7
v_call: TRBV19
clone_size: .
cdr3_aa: ASSRDSGGSYEQY

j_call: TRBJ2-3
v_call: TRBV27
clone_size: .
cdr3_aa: ASTHRLAGGTDTQY

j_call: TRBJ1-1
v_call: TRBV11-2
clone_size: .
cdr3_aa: ASTLDRGPTEAF

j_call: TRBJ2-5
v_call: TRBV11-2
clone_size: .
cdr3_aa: ASSRGGTEQETQY

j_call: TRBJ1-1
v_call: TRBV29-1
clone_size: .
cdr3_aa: SDPETGEDTEAF

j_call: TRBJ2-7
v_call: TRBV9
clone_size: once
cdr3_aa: ASSGDSYEQY

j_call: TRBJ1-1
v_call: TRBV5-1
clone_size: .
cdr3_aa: ASSPAGDRHTEAF

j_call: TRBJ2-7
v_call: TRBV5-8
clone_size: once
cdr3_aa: ASSPYREGAEQY

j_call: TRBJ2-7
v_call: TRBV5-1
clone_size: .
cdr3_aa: ASSLGQGLSYEQY

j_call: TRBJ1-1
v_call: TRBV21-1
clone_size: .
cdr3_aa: ATLNTEAF

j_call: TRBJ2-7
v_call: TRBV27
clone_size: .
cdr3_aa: ASSPQAGAGTYEQY

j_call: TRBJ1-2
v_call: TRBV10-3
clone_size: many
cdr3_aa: AIVRVCWGDYGYT

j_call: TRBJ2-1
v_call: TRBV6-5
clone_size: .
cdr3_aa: ASSYYAGRHNEQF

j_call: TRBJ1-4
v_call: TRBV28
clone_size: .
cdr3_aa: ASSSLQGFEGEKLF

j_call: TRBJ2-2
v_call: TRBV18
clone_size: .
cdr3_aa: ASSLKLDTGELF

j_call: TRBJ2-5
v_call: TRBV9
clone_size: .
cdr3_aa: ASSVGSGSETQY

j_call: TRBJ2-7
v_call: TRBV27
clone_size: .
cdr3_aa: ASSLGWGGAIHEQY

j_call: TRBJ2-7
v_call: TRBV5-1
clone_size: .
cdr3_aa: ASTRSGAPDEQY

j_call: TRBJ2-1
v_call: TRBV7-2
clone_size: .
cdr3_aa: ASSLAAGSYNEQF

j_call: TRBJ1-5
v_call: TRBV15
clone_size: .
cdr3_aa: ATSRWEGINQPQH

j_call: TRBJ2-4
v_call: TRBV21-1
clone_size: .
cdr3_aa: ASTPGQGAKNIQY

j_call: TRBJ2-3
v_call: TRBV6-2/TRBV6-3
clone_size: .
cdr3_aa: ASSYPYGGYSTDTQY

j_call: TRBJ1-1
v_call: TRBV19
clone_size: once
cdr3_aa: ASTPGQGNTEAF

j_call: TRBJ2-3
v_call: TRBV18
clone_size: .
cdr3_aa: ASSPNPGGASTDTQY

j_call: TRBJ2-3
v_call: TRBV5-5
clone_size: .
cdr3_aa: ASSNTRGRPDTQY

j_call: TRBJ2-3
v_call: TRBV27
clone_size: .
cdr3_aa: ASSLGGPGADTQY

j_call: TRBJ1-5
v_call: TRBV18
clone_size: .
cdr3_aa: ASSRDRGSNQPQH

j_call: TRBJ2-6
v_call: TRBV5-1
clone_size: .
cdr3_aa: ASSWTGLSGANVLT

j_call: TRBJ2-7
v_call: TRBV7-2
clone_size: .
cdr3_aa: ASSLGLTSSYEQY

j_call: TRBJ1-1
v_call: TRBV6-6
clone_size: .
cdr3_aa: ASSPQGTIGEAF

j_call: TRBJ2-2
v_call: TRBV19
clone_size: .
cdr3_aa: ASLKRGANTGELF

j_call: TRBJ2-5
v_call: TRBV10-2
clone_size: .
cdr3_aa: ASSDPRRVQETQY

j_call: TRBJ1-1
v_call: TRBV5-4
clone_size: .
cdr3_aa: ASSLGHPNTEAF

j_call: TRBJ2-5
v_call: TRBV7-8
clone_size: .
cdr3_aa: ASSLDRWFLEGPETQY

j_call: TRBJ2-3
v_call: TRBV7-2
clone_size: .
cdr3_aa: ASSLAQSSTDTQY

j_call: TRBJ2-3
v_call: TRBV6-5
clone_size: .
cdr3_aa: ASIGGRTDTQY

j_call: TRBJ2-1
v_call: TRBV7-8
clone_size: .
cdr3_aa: ASSPTQASSYNEQF

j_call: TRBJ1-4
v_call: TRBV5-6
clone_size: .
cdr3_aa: ASSLTGWSNEKLF